The table lists the clone carrying this T cell receptor (beta chain) with many counts. Its antigen remains unidentified. The sample belongs to a study of CD8+CD57+ T cells in acquired aplastic anemia. About the study: The study obtained an average of roughly 3 ug of DNA from sorted CD4+ and CD8+ cells. Study findings and constraints: Between patients and controls, CD8+ Simpson's diversity did not vary significantly.

It was genomic DNA that served as the template for profiling TCR beta VDJ and CDR3. TCRdb reprocessed the reads via MiXCR and lists one record per CDR3 protein. The sample lists 150,000 to 200,000 distinct CDR3 sequences, around half occurring once. Patients included in sequencing had previously demonstrated CD8+CD57+ cell expansion by flow cytometry. The patients all had a severe acquired aplastic anemia diagnosis. This sequence was found in a human donor with aplastic anemia. Sequencing used sorted CD4+, CD8+, or CD8+CD57+ T cells (not recorded which) from PBMCs.

The CDR3 is CSAGGLEQFF. CDR3 nucleotides: TGCAGTGCTGGAGGGTTAGAGCAGTTCTTC. The chain joins TRBV20-1 to TRBJ2-1, with D possibly being TRBD2 (6 bases). CDR3 size: 10 residues. The germline V gene has CDR1 DFQATT and CDR2 SNEGSKA (reference sequence). V was shortened by 5 bases and J by 10 bases, with 9 bases between the two germline ends.